A selection of T cell receptor beta chains follows, all from one sample in a study of shared clonotypes between healthy human individuals. The method was immunoSEQ multiplex PCR; TCRdb's version includes in-frame clones alone and lacks a portion of them. The sample carries approximately 2,200,000 clones, just over 90% recorded once. Sequenced input: naive CD8+ T cells from PBMCs. These receptors originate from a man in his late teens or twenties in good health. Some clones in this sample may be carry-over from other donors' samples. CDR3s include the opening cysteine and the closing phenylalanine or tryptophan.

j_gene: TRBJ2-7; v_gene: TRBV6-1; len: 13; CDR3aa: CASSEGFPYEQYF
j_gene: TRBJ2-7; v_gene: TRBV5-6; len: 14; CDR3aa: CASSLVGRGHEQYF
j_gene: TRBJ1-2; v_gene: TRBV19; len: 15; CDR3aa: CASRGTGLEGDGYTF
j_gene: TRBJ1-3; v_gene: TRBV7-9; len: 15; CDR3aa: CASSPPRQRGNTIYF
j_gene: TRBJ2-7; v_gene: TRBV27; len: 13; CDR3aa: CASSFGPLYEQYF
j_gene: TRBJ2-1; v_gene: TRBV5-1; len: 15; CDR3aa: CASRFSGNIYNEQFF
j_gene: TRBJ1-1; v_gene: TRBV7-9; len: 13; CDR3aa: CASSPTVNTEAFF
j_gene: TRBJ2-7; v_gene: TRBV5-1; len: 14; CDR3aa: CASSLARASSEQYF
j_gene: TRBJ1-2; v_gene: TRBV6-1; len: 17; CDR3aa: CASSEARPPGQGYGYTF
j_gene: TRBJ1-2; v_gene: TRBV4-1; len: 16; CDR3aa: CASSQARQGLTYGYTF
j_gene: TRBJ1-5; v_gene: TRBV7-8; len: 16; CDR3aa: CASSPLGGGSNQPQHF
j_gene: NA; v_gene: TRBV6-1; len: 15; CDR3aa: CASSVGTGSSYEQYF
j_gene: TRBJ2-7; v_gene: TRBV4-3; len: 13; CDR3aa: CASSQTWQDEQYF
j_gene: TRBJ2-1; v_gene: TRBV29-1; len: 13; CDR3aa: CSGAPTSGGEQFF
j_gene: TRBJ2-1; v_gene: TRBV27; len: 16; CDR3aa: CASSRGQGESYNEQFF
j_gene: TRBJ2-5; v_gene: TRBV9; len: 12; CDR3aa: CASSSGGRAQYF
j_gene: TRBJ2-7; v_gene: TRBV28; len: 15; CDR3aa: CASSLTSGSRYEQYF
j_gene: TRBJ2-3; v_gene: TRBV27; len: 14; CDR3aa: CASSWGAGTDTQYF
j_gene: TRBJ2-1; v_gene: TRBV14; len: 16; CDR3aa: CASSQLGSGSYNEQFF
j_gene: TRBJ2-7; v_gene: TRBV6-5; len: 15; CDR3aa: CASKPGQGWSYEQYF
j_gene: TRBJ2-7; v_gene: TRBV9; len: 15; CDR3aa: CASSVGLAGTYEQYF
j_gene: TRBJ2-7; v_gene: TRBV27; len: 13; CDR3aa: CASSLAVSYEQYF
j_gene: TRBJ1-1; v_gene: TRBV7-9; len: 13; CDR3aa: CVSSPYLGIEAFF
j_gene: TRBJ2-7; v_gene: TRBV7-2; len: 15; CDR3aa: CASSLRSSSGDEQYF
j_gene: TRBJ2-7; v_gene: TRBV4-3; len: 15; CDR3aa: CASSPSGVSSYEQYF
j_gene: TRBJ2-6; v_gene: TRBV29-1; len: 13; CDR3aa: CSEGGTGANVLTF
j_gene: TRBJ2-2; v_gene: TRBV25-1; len: 12; CDR3aa: CASSEGVGELFF
j_gene: TRBJ2-3; v_gene: TRBV7-3; len: 12; CDR3aa: CASSLSGDTQYF